This T cell receptor (beta chain) was observed in a study of cytomegalovirus exposure and HLA in healthy donors. Study observations and caveats: Associated with cytomegalovirus, according to the listing, were around 160 TCR beta chains. Within the 100 to 150 validation repertoires, first-cohort TCR clusters tended to co-occur, according to a later analysis.

Comments on this clone: Its target is not known.

Germline V gene data show CDR1 as SGHRS and CDR2 as YFSETQ. This CDR3 comprises 13 residues. The V end lost 4 bases, the J end lost 5 bases, and 10 bases lay between the germline ends. Assay used: immunoSEQ multiplex PCR; TCRdb lists only in-frame clones, some missing. The sample lists some 75,000 clones; around 96% were seen once. The chain links TRBV5-1 to TRBJ2-1, with D unresolved. The TCR originated in a woman younger than 30 in good health and CMV-seronegative. The sequencing sample was made of PBMCs. This CDR3 reads CASSPVNNNEQFF. The CDR3 DNA is TGCGCCAGCAGCCCGGTGAATAACAATGAGCAGTTCTTC. The variable domain in full, with the rest retrieved from reference TRBV5-1 and TRBJ2-1, is KAGVTQTPRYLIKTRGQQVTLSCSPISGHRSVSWYQQTPGQGLQFLFEYFSETQRNKGNFPGRFSGRQFSNSRSEMNVSTLELGDSALYLCASSPVNNNEQFFGPGTRLTVL.